One sample yielded the 5 T cell receptor beta chains listed below, sequenced in a study of cytomegalovirus exposure and HLA in healthy donors listed by TCRdb under 2017. The method was the immunoSEQ multiplex PCR assay. For the multiplex PCR, a mixture combining 60 forward primers for TCR Vbeta segments and 13 reverse primers for TCR Jbeta segments was used. What TCRdb holds here is the immuneACCESS table cut down to in-frame rearrangements. Part of the clones is not present; checked against another copy, under half of the missing clones reflect an unresolved V gene, and the others are unexplained. In all, the sample holds around 100,000 clones, and 82% of those were seen once. The ten largest make up roughly 2.6% of the sample. The sequenced sample was PBMCs. These receptors originate from a woman between 18 and 30 years old in good health and CMV-seronegative.

The rearrangement links TRBV6-5 to TRBJ2-1; 8 nucleotides align to TRBD2. Per germline, CDR1 MNHEY and CDR2 SVGAGI. V shed 6 bases, J shed 3 bases, and the junction held 7 bases outside the gene matches. This CDR3 has 15 amino acids. This CDR3 reads CASRRTSRYYNEQFF. In DNA form, the CDR3 reads TGTGCCAGCAGACGGACTAGCAGATACTACAATGAGCAGTTCTTC.

This clone was observed a single time. The V gene is TRBV9, the J gene TRBJ1-1; D gene unclear. CDR3 length equals 16 residues. CDR1 and CDR2 from the germline V gene are SGDLS and YYNGEE. Trimming left V 0 bases short and J 0 bases short, with 12 bases between. This CDR3 reads CASSVGQDPMNTEAFF. CDR3 DNA sequence: TGTGCCAGCAGCGTAGGTCAGGATCCCATGAACACTGAAGCTTTCTTT.

The genes are TRBV6-5 and TRBJ1-3; no clear D. Trimming shortened V by 3 bases and J by 0 bases, and 9 bases separated the two germline ends. Germline CDR1 MNHEY, CDR2 SVGAGI. The CDR3 length is 15 residues. The CDR3: CASSYKPYSGNTIYF. For the CDR3, the DNA is TGTGCCAGCAGTTATAAGCCGTACTCTGGAAACACCATATATTTT.

V is TRBV11-2 and J is TRBJ1-3; no clear D. The V and J ends lost 1 base and 5 bases respectively, with 3 bases between them. The CDR3 runs to 12 residues. Germline assignment: CDR1 SGHAT and CDR2 FQNNGV. The CDR3 loop is CASSLARNTIYF. In DNA, the CDR3 is TGTGCCAGCAGCTTAGCCAGAAACACCATATATTTT.

The genes are TRBV30 and TRBJ2-3, with 12 bases that match TRBD2. The CDR3 sequence is 14 residues long. With 3 bases clipped from V and 4 bases from J, the junction kept 2 bases outside the gene matches. Germline CDR1 reads GTSNPN; CDR2 reads SVGIG (reference sequence). CDR3 coding DNA: TGTGCCTGGAGGACTAGCGGGGGACCAGATACGCAGTATTTT. The encoded protein is CAWRTSGGPDTQYF.